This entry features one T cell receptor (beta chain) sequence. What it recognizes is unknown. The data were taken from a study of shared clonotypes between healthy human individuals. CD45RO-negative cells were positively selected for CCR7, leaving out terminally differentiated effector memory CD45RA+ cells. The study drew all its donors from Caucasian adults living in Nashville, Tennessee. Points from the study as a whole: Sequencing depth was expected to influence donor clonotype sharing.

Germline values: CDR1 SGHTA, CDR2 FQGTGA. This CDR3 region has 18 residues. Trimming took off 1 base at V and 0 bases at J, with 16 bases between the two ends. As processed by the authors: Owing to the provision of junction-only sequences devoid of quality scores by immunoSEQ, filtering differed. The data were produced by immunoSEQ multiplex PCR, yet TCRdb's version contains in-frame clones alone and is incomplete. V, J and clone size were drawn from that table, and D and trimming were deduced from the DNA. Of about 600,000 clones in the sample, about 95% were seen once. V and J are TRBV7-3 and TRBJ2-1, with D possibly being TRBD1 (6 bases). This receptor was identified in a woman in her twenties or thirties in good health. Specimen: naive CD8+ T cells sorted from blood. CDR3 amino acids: CASSLIPTGNYSYNEQFF. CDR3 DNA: TGTGCCAGCAGCTTAATTCCGACAGGAAACTACTCCTACAATGAGCAGTTCTTC.